Following are 20 T cell receptor beta chains from one sample sequenced in a study of T cells in localized non-small cell lung cancer. Measured with immunoSEQ multiplex PCR; TCRdb has only the in-frame clones, and not every one. Of about 2,600 clones in the sample, approximately 24% were seen once. Sequences were derived from lung tumor tissue, sampled before any cancer treatment. The receptors originated from a male donor at least 60 years old with stage I lung adenocarcinoma.

This clone is medium-sized (0.01 to 0.1%). The chain is built from TRBV6-8 and TRBJ1-1; perhaps TRBD1 as D (6 bases). Germline V lookup: CDR1 MNHGY, CDR2 SAAAGT. V lost 2 bases to trimming and J lost 5 bases, with 6 bases between them. The CDR3 has 12 residues. Written as DNA, the CDR3 is TGTGCCAGCAGTTACACAGGGACTGAAGCTTTCTTT. This codes for CASSYTGTEAFF.

This clone rates as medium-sized. The chain employs TRBV6-8 and TRBJ2-7; D might be TRBD1 (6 bases). Trimming stripped 6 bases from V and 3 bases from J, with 15 bases between. Germline V lookup: CDR1 MNHGY, CDR2 SAAAGT. This CDR3 region has 14 residues. CDR3 nucleotide sequence: TGTGCCAGCAGCCCGACAGGCTCCCACTACGAGCAGTACTTC. Translated: CASSPTGSHYEQYF.

This clone rates as medium-sized (0.01 to 0.1%). The V call is TRBV11-3, the J call TRBJ2-7; D is perhaps TRBD1 (5 bases). The V end lost 3 bases, the J end lost 2 bases, and 11 bases lay between the germline ends. CDR3 length: 14 amino acids. In germline, CDR1 is SGHNT, CDR2 YENEEA. The CDR3: CASSFVSGPYEQYF. Written as DNA, the CDR3 is TGTGCCAGCAGCTTCGTCTCAGGGCCCTACGAGCAGTACTTC.

The rearrangement uses TRBV25-1 and TRBJ2-7; TRBD2 matches at 7 bases. Losses at the gene ends were 3 bases for V and 2 bases for J; bases not matched to a gene: 4. The length of the CDR3 is 14 residues. Looked up from germline, CDR1 is MGHDK and CDR2 is SYGVNS. The CDR3, as DNA: TGTGCCAGCAGTGACTGGGGGGGTGCCTACGAGCAGTACTTC. It codes for CASSDWGGAYEQYF.

There are a few counts of this clone. The V call is TRBV1, the J call TRBJ2-7; the tabulated D call, TRBD1, remains unverified against the DNA. TRBV1 counts as a pseudogene. CDR3 length: 16 amino acids. Here the CDR3 reads CASSQGSDRVTYEQYF. CDR3 bases: TGCGCCAGCAGCCAAGGGTCAGACAGGGTAACCTACGAGCAGTACTTC.

There are a few counts of this clone. The J gene is TRBJ1-1, the V gene TRBV6-8; 7 positions agree with TRBD1. J lost 0 bases, V lost 10 bases, and 5 bases had no gene match. The germline V gene encodes CDR1 MNHGY and CDR2 SAAAGT. CDR3 length: 13 amino acids. CDR3 in amino acids: CAIRQGVNTEAFF. CDR3 nucleotides: TGTGCCATCAGACAGGGAGTGAACACTGAAGCTTTCTTT.

V and J are TRBV28 and TRBJ1-2; a weak D match, TRBD1 (6 bases). The V end was cut by 5 bases, the J end by 6 bases, with 13 bases between. CDR3 length: 13 amino acids. The germline gives CDR1 MDHEN, CDR2 SYDVKM. The DNA of the CDR3 is TGTGCCAGCAGTCCCGGACAGCTTAATGGCTACACCTTC. Protein: CASSPGQLNGYTF.

CDR3 sequence: CASSSDRGRANVLTF. The CDR3 nucleotides read TGTGCCAGCAGCTCCGACAGGGGCCGGGCCAACGTCCTGACTTTC. This chain links TRBV11-3 with TRBJ2-6, with TRBD1 matching 8 bases. The CDR3 is 15 residues long. The germline CDR1 and CDR2 sequences are SGHNT and YENEEA. Trimming at V came to 4 bases and at J to 5 bases, leaving 4 bases not matched to a gene.

This clone was counted only a few times. This chain uses TRBV6-8 with TRBJ1-5; D possibly corresponds to TRBD1 (6 bases). V lost 8 bases, J lost 0 bases, and 20 bases lay in between. The CDR3 spans 17 residues. CDR1 and CDR2 from the germline V gene are MNHGY and SAAAGT. CDR3: CASATGAGPYSNQPQHF. As DNA, the CDR3 is TGTGCCAGCGCAACGGGGGCAGGACCCTATAGCAATCAGCCCCAGCATTTT.

Only a few counts were recorded for this clone. The chain couples TRBV28 to TRBJ2-1; 8 bases agree with TRBD2. V gave up 6 bases and J gave up 10 bases; unmatched junction bases: 17. The CDR3 runs to 16 residues. Germline CDR1 is MDHEN and CDR2 is SYDVKM. The chain's CDR3 is CASSRYRGGRSFEQFF. CDR3 nucleotide sequence: TGTGCCAGCAGCCGATATCGCGGGGGGCGATCCTTCGAGCAGTTCTTC.

This clone was picked up a small number of times. The chain couples TRBV7-2 to TRBJ2-2; D remains unclear. V lost 5 bases to trimming and J lost 6 bases, with 10 bases between them. Germline V lookup: CDR1 SGHTA, CDR2 FQGNSA. This CDR3 is 13 amino acids long. The CDR3 sequence: CASSPIRSGELFF. The DNA for the CDR3 is TGTGCCAGCAGCCCTATAAGGTCCGGGGAGCTGTTTTTT.

This clone is large in the sample. The chain employs TRBV19 and TRBJ1-6, with 7 bases identical to TRBD1. CDR3 length: 13 residues. Germline V gene lookup returns CDR1 LNHDA and CDR2 SQIVND (reference sequence). Trimming cost V 8 bases and J 6 bases; bases outside gene matches: 4. The CDR3 sequence: CASRGTANSPLHF. Here the CDR3 DNA reads TGTGCCAGTCGCGGGACAGCTAATTCACCCCTCCACTTT. Full variable domain (missing parts from reference TRBV19 and TRBJ1-6): DGGITQSPKYLFRKEGQNVTLSCEQNLNHDAMYWYRQDPGQGLRLIYYSQIVNDFQKGDIAEGYSVSREKKESFPLTVTSAQKNPTAFYLCASRGTANSPLHFGNGTRLTVT.

By proportion, this clone is medium-sized. This chain joins TRBV9 and TRBJ2-7, with D possibly matching TRBD2 (5 bases). Trimming removed 10 bases at V and 6 bases at J, with 20 bases between. The CDR3 covers 13 residues. Germline loops: CDR1 SGDLS, CDR2 YYNGEE. The CDR3 nucleotides are TGTGCCGATACTCGGGGTTTGAATGGCGAGCAGTACTTC. Its translation: CADTRGLNGEQYF. The full variable domain, rest sourced from reference TRBV9 and TRBJ2-7, is DSGVTQTPKHLITATGQRVTLRCSPRSGDLSVYWYQQSLDQGLQFLIQYYNGEERAKGNILERFSAQQFPDLHSELNLSSLELGDSALYFCADTRGLNGEQYFGPGTRLTVT.

The chain uses TRBV28 and TRBJ1-5; TRBD1 agrees at 8 bases. In germline, CDR1 is MDHEN, CDR2 SYDVKM. With V trimmed by 7 bases and J by 7 bases, 12 bases remained unmatched. This CDR3 has 15 amino acids. The CDR3 DNA is TGTGCCAGCACCATGGGACAGGAGAACTACCAGCCCCAGCATTTT. This gives the protein CASTMGQENYQPQHF.

This clone turned up a few times. A junction boundary mismatches the germline segment, possibly from a read error. The chain couples TRBV6-1 to TRBJ1-1; D unclear. Germline-derived CDR1 and CDR2 are MNHNS and SASEGT. The CDR3 is 14 residues long. The CDR3 reads CAISEGSAAAEAFF. CDR3 nucleotide sequence: TGTGCCATCAGTGAAGGTAGTGCTGCAGCTGAAGCTTTCTTT.

The chain employs TRBV18 and TRBJ2-5, with D perhaps assigned TRBD1 or TRBD2 (5 bases each). Trimming removed 2 bases at V and 1 base at J, with 11 bases between. The CDR3 has 15 amino acids. Germline CDR1 and CDR2: KGHSH and LQKENI. The CDR3 DNA reads as TGTGCCAGCTCACCAGGCGAGGGGCGCCAAGAGACCCAGTACTTC. This gives the protein CASSPGEGRQETQYF.

There are a few counts of this clone. V is TRBV28 and J is TRBJ1-2; maybe TRBD1 (5 bases). Germline V lookup: CDR1 MDHEN, CDR2 SYDVKM. The CDR3 extends over 14 amino acids. Between the trimmed V and J ends, which lost 0 bases and 2 bases, there was a span of 7 bases. The CDR3 DNA reads TGTGCCAGCAGTTTATGGACAGACAACTATGGCTACACCTTC. Amino acid sequence: CASSLWTDNYGYTF.

This clone was found a few times. CDR3 residues: CASNLGRYAEAFF. In nucleotides, the CDR3 is TGTGCCAGCAACCTGGGACGGTACGCTGAAGCTTTCTTT. This chain uses TRBV7-4 with TRBJ1-1; a weak D match, TRBD1 (5 bases). V was shortened by 7 bases and J by 6 bases, with 15 bases between the two germline ends. Germline-derived CDR1 and CDR2 are SGHVT and SQSDAQ. CDR3 length: 13 amino acids. The full variable domain, in which reference TRBV7-4 and TRBJ1-1 provide the parts outside the CDR3, is GAGVSQSPRYKVAKRGRDVALRCDSISGHVTLYWYRQTLGQGSEVLTYSQSDAQRDKSGRPSGRFSAERPERSVSTLKIQRTEQGDSAVYLCASNLGRYAEAFFGQGTRLTVV.

This clone was observed a handful of times. The chain couples TRBV6-8 to TRBJ2-7; TRBD1 matches 7 bases. Germline assignment: CDR1 MNHGY and CDR2 SAAAGT. V lost 0 bases and J lost 4; bases outside the gene matches: 3. This CDR3 is built from 14 residues. CDR3 protein: CASSYSYRGYEQYF. The CDR3 nucleotides are TGTGCCAGCAGTTACTCCTACAGGGGATACGAGCAGTACTTC.

The genes are TRBV18 and TRBJ2-1; TRBD2 agrees at 10 bases. V shed 5 bases and J 6 bases; nucleotides not matched to a gene: 7. Germline V gives CDR1 KGHSH, CDR2 LQKENI. The CDR3 length is 15 residues. Here the CDR3 reads CASSLRTSGFNEQFF. The CDR3 nucleotides read TGTGCCAGCTCATTAAGGACTAGCGGATTCAATGAGCAGTTCTTC.